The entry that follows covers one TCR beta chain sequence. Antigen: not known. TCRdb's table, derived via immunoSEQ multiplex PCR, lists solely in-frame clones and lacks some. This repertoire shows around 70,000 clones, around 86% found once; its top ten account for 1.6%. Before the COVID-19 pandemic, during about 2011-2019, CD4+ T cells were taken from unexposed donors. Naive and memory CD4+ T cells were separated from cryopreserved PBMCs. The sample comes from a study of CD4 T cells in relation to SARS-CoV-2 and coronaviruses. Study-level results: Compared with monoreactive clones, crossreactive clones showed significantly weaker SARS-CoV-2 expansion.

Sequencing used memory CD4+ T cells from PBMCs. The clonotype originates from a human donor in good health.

CDR3 amino acids: CASSLTGGTEAFF. The CDR3 nucleotides read TGTGCCAGCAGCTTAACGGGGGGGACTGAAGCTTTCTTT. The chain uses TRBV11-3 and TRBJ1-1, with a weak D call TRBD1 (5 bases). The length of the CDR3 is 13 residues. V shed 2 bases and J shed 5 bases, with 9 bases lying between them. Germline V CDR1 and CDR2: SGHNT, YENEEA.